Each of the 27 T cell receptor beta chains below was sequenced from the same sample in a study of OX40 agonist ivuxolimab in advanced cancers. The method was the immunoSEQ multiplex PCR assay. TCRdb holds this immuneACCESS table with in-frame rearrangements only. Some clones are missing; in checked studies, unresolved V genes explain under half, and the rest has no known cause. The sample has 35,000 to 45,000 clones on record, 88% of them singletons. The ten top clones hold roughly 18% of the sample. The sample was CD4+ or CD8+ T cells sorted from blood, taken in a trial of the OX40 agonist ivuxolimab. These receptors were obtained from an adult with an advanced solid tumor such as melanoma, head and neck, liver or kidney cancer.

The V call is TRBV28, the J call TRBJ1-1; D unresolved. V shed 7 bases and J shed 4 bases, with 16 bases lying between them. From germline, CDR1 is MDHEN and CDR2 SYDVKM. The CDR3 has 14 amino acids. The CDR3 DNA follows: TGTGCCAGCACTGACGGTCAGAGCGTCACTGAAGCTTTCTTT. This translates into CASTDGQSVTEAFF.

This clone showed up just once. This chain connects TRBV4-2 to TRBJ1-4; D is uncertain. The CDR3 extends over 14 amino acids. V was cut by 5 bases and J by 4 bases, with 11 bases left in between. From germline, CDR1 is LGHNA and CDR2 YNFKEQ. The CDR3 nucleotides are TGTGCCAGCAGCTTGGAGGGTTATAATGAAAAACTGTTTTTT. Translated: CASSLEGYNEKLFF.

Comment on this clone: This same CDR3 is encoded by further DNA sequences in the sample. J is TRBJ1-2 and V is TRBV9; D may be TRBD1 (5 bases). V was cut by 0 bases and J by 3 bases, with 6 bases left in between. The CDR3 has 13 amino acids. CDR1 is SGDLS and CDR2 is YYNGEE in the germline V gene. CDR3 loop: CASSVGGDYGYTF. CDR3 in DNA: TGTGCCAGCAGCGTAGGAGGGGACTATGGCTACACCTTC.

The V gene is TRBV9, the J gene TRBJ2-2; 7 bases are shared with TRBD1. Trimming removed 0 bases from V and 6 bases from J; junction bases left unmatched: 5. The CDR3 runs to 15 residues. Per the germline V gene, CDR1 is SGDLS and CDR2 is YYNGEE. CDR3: CASSVGGQSPGELFF. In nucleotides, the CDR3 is TGTGCCAGCAGCGTAGGGGGACAGTCTCCCGGGGAGCTGTTTTTT.

The CDR3 spells CASSVTGGGETQYF. The CDR3 coding sequence is TGTGCCAGCAGCGTTACAGGGGGCGGAGAGACCCAGTACTTC. This chain links TRBV9 with TRBJ2-5; 9 bases fit TRBD1. With 2 bases clipped from V and 4 bases from J, the junction kept 3 bases outside the gene matches. This CDR3 has 14 residues. Germline CDR1 and CDR2: SGDLS and YYNGEE.

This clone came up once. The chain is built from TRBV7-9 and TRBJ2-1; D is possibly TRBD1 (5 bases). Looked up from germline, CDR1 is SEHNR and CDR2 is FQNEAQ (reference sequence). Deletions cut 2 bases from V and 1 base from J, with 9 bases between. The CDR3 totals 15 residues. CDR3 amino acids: CASSLPGSSYNEQFF. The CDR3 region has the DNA TGTGCCAGCAGCTTACCAGGGTCGTCCTACAATGAGCAGTTCTTC.

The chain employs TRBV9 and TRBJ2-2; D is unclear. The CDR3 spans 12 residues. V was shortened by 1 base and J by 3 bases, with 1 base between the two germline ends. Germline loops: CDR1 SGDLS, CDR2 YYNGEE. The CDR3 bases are TGTGCCAGCAGCGTATACACCGGGGAGCTGTTTTTT. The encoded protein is CASSVYTGELFF.

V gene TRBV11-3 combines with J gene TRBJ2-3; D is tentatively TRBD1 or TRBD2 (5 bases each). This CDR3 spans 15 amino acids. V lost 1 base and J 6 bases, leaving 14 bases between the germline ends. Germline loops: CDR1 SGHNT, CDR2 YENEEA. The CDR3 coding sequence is TGTGCCAGCAGCTTAGGGGGGACCCTGGGGGATACGCAGTATTTT. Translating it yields CASSLGGTLGDTQYF.

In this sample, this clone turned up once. This CDR3 reads CASSRQGTRETQYF. CDR3 bases: TGTGCCAGCAGTCGACAGGGGACCAGGGAGACCCAGTACTTC. The V gene is TRBV7-9, the J gene TRBJ2-5, with 8 nucleotides matching TRBD1. The CDR3 contains 14 residues. Looked up from germline, CDR1 is SEHNR and CDR2 is FQNEAQ (reference sequence). V was clipped by 6 bases and J by 5 bases; unmatched bases: 8. The full variable domain, its missing parts supplied by reference TRBV7-9 and TRBJ2-5, is DTGVSQNPRHKITKRGQNVTFRCDPISEHNRLYWYRQTLGQGPEFLTYFQNEAQLEKSRLLSDRFSAERPKGSFSTLEIQRTEQGDSAMYLCASSRQGTRETQYFGPGTRLLVL.

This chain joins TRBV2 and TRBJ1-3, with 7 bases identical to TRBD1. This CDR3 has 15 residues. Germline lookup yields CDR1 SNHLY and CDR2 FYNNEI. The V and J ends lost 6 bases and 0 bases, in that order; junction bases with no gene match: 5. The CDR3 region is CASREGTDSGNTIYF. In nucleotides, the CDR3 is TGTGCCAGCAGGGAGGGGACAGACTCTGGAAACACCATATATTTT. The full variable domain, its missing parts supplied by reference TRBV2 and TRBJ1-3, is EPEVTQTPSHQVTQMGQEVILRCVPISNHLYFYWYRQILGQKVEFLVSFYNNEISEKSEIFDDQFSVERPDGSNFTLKIRSTKLEDSAMYFCASREGTDSGNTIYFGEGSWLTVV.

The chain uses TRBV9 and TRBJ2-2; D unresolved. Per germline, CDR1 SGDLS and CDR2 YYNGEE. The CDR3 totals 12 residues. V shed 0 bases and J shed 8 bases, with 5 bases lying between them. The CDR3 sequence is CASSVAQGELFF. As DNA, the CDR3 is TGTGCCAGCAGCGTAGCTCAAGGGGAGCTGTTTTTT.

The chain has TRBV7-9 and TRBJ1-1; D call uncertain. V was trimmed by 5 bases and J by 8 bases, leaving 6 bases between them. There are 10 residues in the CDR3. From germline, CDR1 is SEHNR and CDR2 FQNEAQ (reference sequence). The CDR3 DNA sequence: TGTGCCAGCAGCCCTGAGGAAGCTTTCTTT. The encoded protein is CASSPEEAFF.

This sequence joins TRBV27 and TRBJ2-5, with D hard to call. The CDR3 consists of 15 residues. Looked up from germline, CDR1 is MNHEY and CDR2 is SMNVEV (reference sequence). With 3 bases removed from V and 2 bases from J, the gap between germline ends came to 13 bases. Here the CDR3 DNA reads TGTGCCAGCAGTTTTAACAGCCGCGAACAAGAGACCCAGTACTTC. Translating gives CASSFNSREQETQYF.

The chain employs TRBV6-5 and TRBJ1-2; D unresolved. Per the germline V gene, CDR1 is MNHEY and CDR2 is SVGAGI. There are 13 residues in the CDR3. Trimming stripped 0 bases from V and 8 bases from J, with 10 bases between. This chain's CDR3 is CASSYSLAGGYTF. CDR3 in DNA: TGTGCCAGCAGTTACTCGCTTGCGGGAGGCTACACCTTC.

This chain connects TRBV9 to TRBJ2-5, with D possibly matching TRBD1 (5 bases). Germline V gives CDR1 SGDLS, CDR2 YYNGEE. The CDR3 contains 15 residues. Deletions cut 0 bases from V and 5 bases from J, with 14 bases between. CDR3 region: CASSVEGQGGETQYF. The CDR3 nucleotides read TGTGCCAGCAGCGTAGAGGGTCAGGGTGGGGAGACCCAGTACTTC.

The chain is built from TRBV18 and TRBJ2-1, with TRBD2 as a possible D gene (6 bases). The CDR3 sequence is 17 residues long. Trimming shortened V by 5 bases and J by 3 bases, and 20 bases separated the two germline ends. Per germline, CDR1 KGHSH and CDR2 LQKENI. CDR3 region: CASSDTSIQGGYNEQFF. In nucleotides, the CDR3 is TGTGCCAGCTCAGACACCTCTATTCAGGGAGGCTACAATGAGCAGTTCTTC.

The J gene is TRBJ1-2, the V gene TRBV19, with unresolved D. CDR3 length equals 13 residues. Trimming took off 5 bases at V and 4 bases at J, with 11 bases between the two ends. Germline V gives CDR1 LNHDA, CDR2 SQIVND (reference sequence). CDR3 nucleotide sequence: TGTGCCAGTAGTGGTTCACAGACCTATGGCTACACCTTC. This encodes CASSGSQTYGYTF.

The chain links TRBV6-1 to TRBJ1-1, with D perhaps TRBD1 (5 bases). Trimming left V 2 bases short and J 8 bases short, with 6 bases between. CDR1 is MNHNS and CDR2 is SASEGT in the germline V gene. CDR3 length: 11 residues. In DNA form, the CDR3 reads TGTGCCAGCAGTGAACCAGGGGAAGCTTTCTTT. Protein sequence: CASSEPGEAFF.

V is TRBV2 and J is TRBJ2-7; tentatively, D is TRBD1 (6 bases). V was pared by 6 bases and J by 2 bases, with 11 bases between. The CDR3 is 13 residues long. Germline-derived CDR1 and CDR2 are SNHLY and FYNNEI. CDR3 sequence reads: CASRPGDPYEQYV. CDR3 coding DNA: TGTGCCAGCAGACCAGGGGACCCCTACGAGCAGTACGTC.

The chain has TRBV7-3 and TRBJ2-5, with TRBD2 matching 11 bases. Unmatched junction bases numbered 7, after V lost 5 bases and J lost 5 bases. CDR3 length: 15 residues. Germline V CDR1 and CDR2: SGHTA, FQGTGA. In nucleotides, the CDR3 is TGTGCCAGCAGCCGCGTAGCGGGGGGGTGGGAGACCCAGTACTTC. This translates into CASSRVAGGWETQYF.

In DNA, the CDR3 is TGTGCCAGCAGTCCCTACGACGTGGCGTTCGAGCAGTACTTC. This translates into CASSPYDVAFEQYF. The V gene is TRBV27, the J gene TRBJ2-7; the D is unclear. Germline CDR1 is MNHEY and CDR2 is SMNVEV (reference sequence). The length of the CDR3 is 14 residues. Trimming stripped 5 bases from V and 6 bases from J, with 17 bases between.

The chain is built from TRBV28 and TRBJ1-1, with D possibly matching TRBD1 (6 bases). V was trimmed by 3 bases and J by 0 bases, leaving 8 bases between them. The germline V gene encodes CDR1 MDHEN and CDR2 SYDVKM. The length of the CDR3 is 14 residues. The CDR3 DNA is TGTGCCAGCAGTTTGGGGGGCATGAACACTGAAGCTTTCTTT. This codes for CASSLGGMNTEAFF.

This CDR3 reads CASSARGGGRTEAFF. The DNA of the CDR3 is TGTGCCAGCAGCGCACGAGGGGGGGGCCGCACTGAAGCTTTCTTT. This sequence joins TRBV6-4 and TRBJ1-1; tentatively, D is TRBD1 (6 bases). Germline assignment: CDR1 MRHNA and CDR2 SNTAGT. The CDR3 spans 15 residues. Deletions cut 6 bases from V and 4 bases from J, with 18 bases between.

The CDR3 DNA reads as TGTGCCAGCAGCGTAGAAGGGCGTGGGGAGCTGTTTTTT. Translating gives CASSVEGRGELFF. V usage is TRBV9 and J usage is TRBJ2-2; D uncertain. CDR1 and CDR2 (germline): SGDLS, YYNGEE. Trimming stripped 0 bases from V and 8 bases from J, with 8 bases between. The CDR3 has 13 amino acids.

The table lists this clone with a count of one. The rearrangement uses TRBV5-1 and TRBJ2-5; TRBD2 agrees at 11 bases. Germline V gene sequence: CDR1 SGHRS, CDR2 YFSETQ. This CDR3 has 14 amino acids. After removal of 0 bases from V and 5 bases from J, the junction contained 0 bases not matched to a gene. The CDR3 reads CASSLGLAGETQYF. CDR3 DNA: TGCGCCAGCAGCTTGGGACTAGCGGGGGAGACCCAGTACTTC.

CDR3: CASSLGGGGSTDTQYF. The CDR3 DNA is TGTGCCAGCAGCTTGGGTGGCGGGGGCTCCACAGATACGCAGTATTTT. The chain is built from TRBV5-6 and TRBJ2-3; D might be TRBD2 (7 bases). Trimming stripped 0 bases from V and 2 bases from J, with 13 bases between. Looked up from germline, CDR1 is SGHDT and CDR2 is YYEEEE. There are 16 residues in the CDR3.

The CDR3 loop is CASSLGGGSPLHF. The DNA of the CDR3 is TGTGCCAGCAGTTTAGGGGGGGGTTCACCCCTCCACTTT. The chain is built from TRBV27 and TRBJ1-6; TRBD1 might be the D (5 bases). The germline gives CDR1 MNHEY, CDR2 SMNVEV (reference sequence). V dropped 2 bases and J dropped 9 bases, with 8 bases sitting between them. This CDR3 region has 13 residues.